This TCR beta chain was captured in a study of shared clonotypes between healthy human individuals. Trimming stripped 1 base from V and 7 bases from J, with 12 bases between. Germline assignment: CDR1 GTSNPN and CDR2 SVGIG (reference sequence). This CDR3 is built from 13 residues. Only in-frame clones appear in the TCRdb table, and some are missing; sequencing was by immunoSEQ multiplex PCR. The sample lists about 990,000 clones, approximately 78% occurring once. Study conclusions and caveats: In contrast to clonotypes shared by all four donors, non-shared clonotypes had lower generation probabilities.

This clone was seen ten or more times. The antigen is unknown. The rearrangement uses TRBV30 and TRBJ2-3, with D perhaps matching TRBD2 (5 bases). The clonotype originates from a man between 18 and 29 years old in good health. Some clones in this sample may be carry-over from other donors' samples. Material for sequencing was memory CD4+ T cells from PBMCs. The subset is: CD45RA-negative fraction. The chain's CDR3 is CAWSASLAYTQYF. DNA of the CDR3: TGTGCCTGGAGTGCCTCCCTAGCATATACGCAGTATTTT.